The 26 T cell receptor beta chains in this list originate from one sample, sequenced in a study of radiotherapy plus CTLA-4 blockade in lung cancer (dated by TCRdb to about 2018). The method behind the library was the immunoSEQ multiplex PCR assay. TCRdb retrieved this table from immuneACCESS and kept in-frame rearrangements only. Not all clones are present; in checked studies, unresolved V genes account for under half, and no reason is known for the remainder. The sample profile shows roughly 98,000 clones; 80% to 85% of them were found once. The ten largest clonotypes hold 3% to 3.5% of the sample. The specimen comprised peripheral blood, sampled from a patient treated with radiotherapy plus ipilimumab. Receptor source: a human donor with non-small cell lung cancer who had a partial response to radiotherapy plus ipilimumab.

This clone was detected only a few times. The V gene is TRBV11-2, the J gene TRBJ2-5, with 9 bases lining up with TRBD1. Germline V gives CDR1 SGHAT, CDR2 FQNNGV. The CDR3 totals 14 residues. The ends lost 1 base at V and 5 bases at J; junction bases unmatched: 2. Here the CDR3 reads CASSLVGTGETQYF. The CDR3 DNA is TGTGCCAGCAGCTTAGTTGGGACAGGGGAGACCCAGTACTTC.

This clone was observed a few times. The gene calls are TRBV7-7 and TRBJ2-7; weak D call: TRBD1 (5 bases). The CDR3 consists of 14 residues. Germline assignment: CDR1 SSHAT and CDR2 FNYEAQ (reference sequence). Trimming cost V 5 bases and J 2 bases, with 13 bases left between them. The CDR3, as DNA: TGTGCCAGCAGCCCCCTGCAGGGCCCCTACGAGCAGTACTTC. This gives the protein CASSPLQGPYEQYF.

The gene calls are TRBV29-1 and TRBJ2-2; D gene uncertain. This CDR3 comprises 11 residues. V was trimmed by 7 bases and J by 7 bases, leaving 10 bases between them. CDR1 and CDR2 (germline): SQVTM, ANQGSEA. This chain's CDR3 is CSGVERGELFF. CDR3 in DNA: TGCAGCGGAGTAGAGCGCGGGGAGCTGTTTTTT.

The chain joins TRBV5-1 to TRBJ2-5, with D possibly TRBD2 on 5 matching bases. This CDR3 is built from 15 residues. Germline V gives CDR1 SGHRS, CDR2 YFSETQ. The V end lost 4 bases, the J end lost 5 bases, and 18 bases lay between the germline ends. CDR3 coding DNA: TGCGCCAGCAGCCCCAACCCGGGCGGCGGGGAGACCCAGTACTTC. It specifies CASSPNPGGGETQYF.

CDR3 sequence: CASSPMTGSYEQYF. The CDR3 DNA reads as TGTGCCAGCTCACCGATGACAGGTTCTTACGAGCAGTACTTC. The rearrangement links TRBV18 to TRBJ2-7; a possible D gene is TRBD1 (6 bases). The germline V gene encodes CDR1 KGHSH and CDR2 LQKENI. The CDR3 covers 14 residues. V was cut by 3 bases and J by 4 bases, with 13 bases left in between.

The chain has TRBV9 and TRBJ1-2; 7 nucleotides agree with TRBD1. In germline, CDR1 is SGDLS, CDR2 YYNGEE. There are 14 residues in the CDR3. J lost 4 bases, V lost 4 bases, and 7 bases had no gene match. The DNA for the CDR3 is TGTGCCAGCAGCACTCGGGACAGTAGCTATGGCTACACCTTC. Protein sequence: CASSTRDSSYGYTF.

The gene calls are TRBV28 and TRBJ2-3, with 8 bases matching TRBD2. V shed 4 bases and J 4 bases; nucleotides not matched to a gene: 7. The CDR3 is 15 amino acids. Germline CDR1 and CDR2: MDHEN and SYDVKM. The CDR3 bases are TGTGCCAGCAGTTCGGTAGCGGGAACGGCAGATACGCAGTATTTT. Translating it yields CASSSVAGTADTQYF.

The chain combines TRBV10-3 with TRBJ2-1, with D perhaps TRBD2 (6 bases). The CDR3 length is 14 residues. Trimming removed 4 bases at V and 1 base at J, with 8 bases between. Germline CDR1 and CDR2: ENHRY and SYGVKD. CDR3 sequence reads: CAISVGGSYNEQFF. The CDR3 DNA reads as TGTGCCATCAGTGTGGGGGGATCCTACAATGAGCAGTTCTTC.

The chain uses TRBV2 and TRBJ2-7; the match to TRBD2 covers 10 bases. V shed 3 bases, J shed 4 bases, and the junction held 12 bases outside the gene matches. The CDR3 consists of 17 residues. Germline CDR1 reads SNHLY; CDR2 reads FYNNEI. CDR3 region: CASSDSLRLAGVYEQYF. CDR3 sequence (DNA): TGTGCCAGCAGTGACTCACTAAGGCTAGCGGGGGTTTACGAGCAGTACTTC.

The rearrangement links TRBV18 to TRBJ2-5; D gene ambiguous. Trimming cost V 2 bases and J 6 bases, with 7 bases left between them. This CDR3 is 12 amino acids long. Germline V lookup: CDR1 KGHSH, CDR2 LQKENI. This CDR3 reads CASSPELKTQYF. The CDR3 DNA reads TGTGCCAGCTCACCAGAGTTAAAGACCCAGTACTTC.

A single count supports this clone. The chain links TRBV5-1 to TRBJ2-7; 14 bases line up with TRBD2. With V trimmed by 2 bases and J by 7 bases, 14 bases remained unmatched. CDR3 length: 18 amino acids. The germline V gene has CDR1 SGHRS and CDR2 YFSETQ. The CDR3 nucleotides read TGCGCCAGCAGCTTCCCTATCTACTCGACTAGCGGGAGGGAAGAGCAGTACTTC. Encoded protein: CASSFPIYSTSGREEQYF. Full variable domain (remainder filled in from reference TRBV5-1 and TRBJ2-7): KAGVTQTPRYLIKTRGQQVTLSCSPISGHRSVSWYQQTPGQGLQFLFEYFSETQRNKGNFPGRFSGRQFSNSRSEMNVSTLELGDSALYLCASSFPIYSTSGREEQYFGPGTRLTVT.

This chain uses TRBV18 with TRBJ1-4; 9 nucleotides agree with TRBD1. Germline loops: CDR1 KGHSH, CDR2 LQKENI. The CDR3 runs 16 residues. J lost 4 bases, V lost 0 bases, and 3 bases had no gene match. As DNA, the CDR3 is TGTGCCAGCTCACCACCGGACAGGGGTTTTAATGAAAAACTGTTTTTT. This codes for CASSPPDRGFNEKLFF.

This chain joins TRBV5-6 and TRBJ2-1; a weak D match, TRBD2 (5 bases). Trimming removed 1 base at V and 5 bases at J, with 7 bases between. The CDR3 covers 13 residues. Germline loops: CDR1 SGHDT, CDR2 YYEEEE. CDR3 in DNA: TGTGCCAGCAGCTTGTGGAGGAACAATGAGCAGTTCTTC. Its translation is CASSLWRNNEQFF. Complete variable domain (other parts from reference TRBV5-6 and TRBJ2-1): DAGVTQSPTHLIKTRGQQVTLRCSPKSGHDTVSWYQQALGQGPQFIFQYYEEEERQRGNFPDRFSGHQFPNYSSELNVNALLLGDSALYLCASSLWRNNEQFFGPGTRLTVL.

J is TRBJ1-5 and V is TRBV9; D remains unclear. V gave up 4 bases and J gave up 0 bases, with 11 bases separating them. The V gene's germline CDR1 is SGDLS and CDR2 YYNGEE. This CDR3 region has 15 residues. CDR3 in DNA: TGTGCCAGCAGCCGTGAGAGCGATAGCAATCAGCCCCAGCATTTT. Translation gives CASSRESDSNQPQHF.

The chain has TRBV5-1 and TRBJ1-1; 8 bases are shared with TRBD1. V shed 3 bases and J 4 bases; nucleotides not matched to a gene: 5. CDR1 is SGHRS, CDR2 YFSETQ, per germline. The CDR3 contains 14 residues. The CDR3 DNA sequence: TGCGCCAGCAGCTCGGACAGGGTATTCACTGAAGCTTTCTTT. Its protein product is CASSSDRVFTEAFF.

Here the CDR3 reads CASSGAGEQFF. As DNA, the CDR3 is TGTGCCAGCAGCGGTGCAGGGGAGCAGTTCTTC. The chain couples TRBV7-6 to TRBJ2-1; D may be TRBD1 (5 bases). Trimming took off 5 bases at V and 10 bases at J, with 9 bases between the two ends. The CDR3 totals 11 residues. Germline lookup yields CDR1 SGHVS and CDR2 FNYEAQ.

This chain's CDR3 is CASSSSSYSGGAEAFF. The CDR3 region has the DNA TGTGCCAGCAGCTCCTCGTCCTACAGTGGCGGGGCTGAAGCTTTCTTT. The chain has TRBV7-8 and TRBJ1-1; no clear D. V lost 4 bases to trimming and J lost 6 bases, with 21 bases between them. This CDR3 spans 16 amino acids. CDR1 and CDR2 (germline): SGHVS, FQNEAQ. The variable domain in full, completed from reference TRBV7-8 and TRBJ1-1, reads GAGVSQSPRYKVAKRGQDVALRCDPISGHVSLFWYQQALGQGPEFLTYFQNEAQLDKSGLPSDRFFAERPEGSVSTLKIQRTQQEDSAVYLCASSSSSYSGGAEAFFGQGTRLTVV.

This clone was recorded only once. The V call is TRBV5-1, the J call TRBJ2-3; D is possibly TRBD2 (6 bases). Deletions cut 6 bases from V and 2 bases from J, with 16 bases between. Germline V gene lookup returns CDR1 SGHRS and CDR2 YFSETQ. The CDR3 totals 15 residues. The CDR3: CASNRNGSPTDTQYF. In nucleotides, the CDR3 is TGCGCCAGCAATCGTAACGGGAGCCCCACAGATACGCAGTATTTT.

This chain joins TRBV5-1 and TRBJ2-5; 11 bases map to TRBD2. CDR3 length: 15 amino acids. The germline V gene has CDR1 SGHRS and CDR2 YFSETQ. J lost 4 bases, V lost 3 bases, and 5 bases had no gene match. The CDR3 DNA reads as TGCGCCAGCAGCTCCGGACTAGCGGGTGGAGAGACCCAGTACTTC. Translating it yields CASSSGLAGGETQYF. Using reference TRBV5-1 and TRBJ2-5 for the parts outside the CDR3, the full variable domain is KAGVTQTPRYLIKTRGQQVTLSCSPISGHRSVSWYQQTPGQGLQFLFEYFSETQRNKGNFPGRFSGRQFSNSRSEMNVSTLELGDSALYLCASSSGLAGGETQYFGPGTRLLVL.

V is TRBV15 and J is TRBJ1-1, with 8 bases fitting TRBD1. CDR3 size: 15 residues. Trimming cost V 0 bases and J 4 bases; bases outside gene matches: 4. Germline assignment: CDR1 LNHNV and CDR2 YYDKDF (reference sequence). The CDR3 sequence: CATSRDRGQVTEAFF. The DNA for the CDR3 is TGTGCCACCAGCAGAGACAGGGGGCAAGTCACTGAAGCTTTCTTT.

Here the CDR3 DNA reads TGTGCCAGCAGCGTAGGGGTGGGAGGGCCCTACAATGAGCAGTTCTTC. This translates into CASSVGVGGPYNEQFF. The chain joins TRBV9 to TRBJ2-1; TRBD2 matches at 7 bases. Trimming took 0 bases from V and 2 from J; bases not matched to a gene: 5. CDR1 SGDLS and CDR2 YYNGEE come from the germline V gene. The CDR3 has 16 residues.

The CDR3 nucleotides read TGTGCCAGCATTCCCGGGGTTCAGATGGCTTTCTTT. Translated: CASIPGVQMAFF. V usage is TRBV6-1 and J usage is TRBJ1-1, with D uncertain. CDR1 is MNHNS and CDR2 is SASEGT in the germline V gene. This CDR3 contains 12 residues. V lost 7 bases, J lost 11 bases, and 17 bases lay in between.

V and J are TRBV5-1 and TRBJ1-2; 12 bases align to TRBD1. J was trimmed by 3 bases and V by 4 bases; bases with no gene match: 10. Germline V gives CDR1 SGHRS, CDR2 YFSETQ. The CDR3 has 17 amino acids. This CDR3 reads CASSPGRGTGGDYGYTF. The CDR3 DNA reads as TGCGCCAGCAGCCCAGGGAGAGGGACAGGGGGCGACTATGGCTACACCTTC.

J is TRBJ1-1 and V is TRBV5-5; no firm D call. Per germline, CDR1 SGHKS and CDR2 YYEKEE (reference sequence). V dropped 5 bases and J dropped 5 bases, with 16 bases sitting between them. The CDR3 has 14 residues. The CDR3 DNA reads TGTGCCAGCAGACCGGCAGGCTCTCGGACTGAAGCTTTCTTT. Translation gives CASRPAGSRTEAFF.

The chain combines TRBV7-2 with TRBJ2-3, with TRBD2 identical over 7 bases. This CDR3 is 13 amino acids long. Per the germline V gene, CDR1 is SGHTA and CDR2 is FQGNSA. The J segment lost 5 bases and the V segment lost 8 bases, leaving 7 bases of the junction unmatched. CDR3 loop: CASDGGEGDTQYF. The CDR3 DNA is TGTGCCAGCGATGGTGGGGAGGGAGATACGCAGTATTTT.

This chain joins TRBV19 and TRBJ2-5, with TRBD1 matching 7 bases. Germline V lookup: CDR1 LNHDA, CDR2 SQIVND (reference sequence). The trim removed 5 bases at V and 3 bases at J, leaving 6 bases unmatched. This CDR3 contains 14 residues. The CDR3 is CASSQRQGEETQYF. In DNA, the CDR3 is TGTGCCAGTAGTCAACGACAGGGAGAAGAGACCCAGTACTTC.